This TCR beta chain appears in the sequencing data of a study of blood T cell repertoires in COVID-19. In the study overall: Samples of COVID-19 (acute and convalescent) were obtained from the United States, Italy and Spain. Nucleic acid was either cDNA or gDNA, and it came from T cells, B-cell-depleted T cells, or PBMCs.

V lost 0 bases and J lost 0; bases outside the gene matches: 4. Per germline, CDR1 SGHRS and CDR2 YFSETQ. The CDR3 spans 18 residues. Authors' analysis steps: The authors estimated nucleated cell counts from reference gene primer amplification. The protocol was immunoSEQ multiplex PCR, while the TCRdb copy is restricted to in-frame clones and leaves out a portion. V and J calls and clone size come straight from that table; D and trimming were deduced from the DNA. Of about 15,000 clones in the sample, 73% were seen once. J is TRBJ2-3 and V is TRBV5-1, with 13 positions matching TRBD2. This sequence originates from a boy younger than 10 with active or convalescent COVID-19. The sample consisted of peripheral blood. CDR3 sequence: CASSLGLAGGASTDTQYF. CDR3 DNA: TGCGCCAGCAGCTTGGGACTAGCGGGGGGAGCTAGCACAGATACGCAGTATTTT.